What follows is one T cell receptor (beta chain) and its context. Its specificity is unknown. The CDR3 does not close with the conserved phenylalanine or tryptophan, likely indicating a read error. This entry belongs to a study of molecular identifiers for immune sequencing clone quantification. Study conclusions and caveats: Over 99% of effector molecules, yet under 1% of naive-cell molecules, were held by clones above 20 RNA copies. Investigators reportedly could detect spiked Jurkat TCR RNA from one cell among one million naive cells.

The CDR3 loop spans 12 amino acids. Trimming took 9 bases from V and 2 from J; bases not matched to a gene: 3. Germline lookup yields CDR1 SNHLY and CDR2 FYNNEI. For naive CD8 T cells, sorting used the CD8+CD4-CCR7+CD45RA+ phenotype. TCRdb re-called the PCR reads through MiXCR, storing one row per CDR3 protein. The repertoire includes just under 650,000 distinct CDR3 sequences, around 20% of them detected once, and roughly 0.85% sits in the top ten. The sequence was obtained from a human donor in good health. Some libraries in this study had Jurkat cell RNA spiked in. The chain couples TRBV2 to TRBJ2-5; 7 nucleotides agree with TRBD2. Sequenced sample: naive CD8+ T cells from blood, with Jurkat cell RNA spiked in. Subset defined: FACS-sorted CD8+CD4-CCR7+CD45RA+ naive T cells. The CDR3 nucleotides read TGTGCCAGTGCGGGGGTTCAAGAGACCCAGTACTCC. This encodes CASAGVQETQYS.